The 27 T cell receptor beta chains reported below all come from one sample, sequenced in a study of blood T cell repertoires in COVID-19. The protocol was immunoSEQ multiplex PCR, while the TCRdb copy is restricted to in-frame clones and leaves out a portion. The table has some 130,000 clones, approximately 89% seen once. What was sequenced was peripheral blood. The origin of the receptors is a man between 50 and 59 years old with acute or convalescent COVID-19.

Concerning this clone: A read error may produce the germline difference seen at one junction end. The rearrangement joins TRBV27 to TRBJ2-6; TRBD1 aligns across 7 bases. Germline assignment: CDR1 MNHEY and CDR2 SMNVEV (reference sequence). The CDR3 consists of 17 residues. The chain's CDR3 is CASSISPGTAGANVLTF. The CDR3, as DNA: TGTGCCAGCAGTATATCGCCGGGGACAGCAGGGGCCAACGTCCTGACTTTC.

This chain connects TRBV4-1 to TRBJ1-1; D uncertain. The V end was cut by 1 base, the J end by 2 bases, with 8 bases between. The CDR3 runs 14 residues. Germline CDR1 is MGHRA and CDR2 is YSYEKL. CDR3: CASSQGGKNTEAFF. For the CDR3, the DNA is TGCGCCAGCAGCCAAGGAGGGAAAAACACTGAAGCTTTCTTT.

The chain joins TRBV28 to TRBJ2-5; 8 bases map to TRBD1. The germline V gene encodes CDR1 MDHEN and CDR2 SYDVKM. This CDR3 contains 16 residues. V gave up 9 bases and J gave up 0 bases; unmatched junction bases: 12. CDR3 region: CASNDWTGQDQETQYF. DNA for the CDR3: TGTGCCAGTAATGATTGGACAGGGCAAGACCAAGAGACCCAGTACTTC.

CDR3 amino acids: CASKGLINTDTQYF. CDR3 coding DNA: TGTGCCAGCAAGGGGCTGATAAACACAGATACGCAGTATTTT. The rearrangement links TRBV2 to TRBJ2-3; the D gene is possibly TRBD1 (5 bases). CDR1 is SNHLY, CDR2 FYNNEI, per germline. V lost 7 bases and J lost 2, with 13 bases in between. This CDR3 is 14 amino acids long.

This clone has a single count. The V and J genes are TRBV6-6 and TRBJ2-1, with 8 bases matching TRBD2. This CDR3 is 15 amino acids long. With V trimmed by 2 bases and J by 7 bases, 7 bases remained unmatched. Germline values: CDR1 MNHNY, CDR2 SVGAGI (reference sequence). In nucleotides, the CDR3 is TGTGCCAGCAGTTACGGGGTAGCGGGGCTGAATGAGCAGTTCTTC. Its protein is CASSYGVAGLNEQFF.

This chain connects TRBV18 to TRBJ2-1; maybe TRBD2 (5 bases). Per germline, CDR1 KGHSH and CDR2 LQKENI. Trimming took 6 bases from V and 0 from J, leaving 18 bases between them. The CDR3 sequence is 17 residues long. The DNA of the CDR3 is TGTGCCAGCTCGGGGAGTATTTCGGGGAGCTCCTACAATGAGCAGTTCTTC. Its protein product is CASSGSISGSSYNEQFF.

This CDR3 is CASSLERGLKTQYF. The CDR3 coding sequence is TGTGCCAGCAGTTTAGAGAGGGGGCTTAAGACCCAGTACTTC. V gene TRBV28 combines with J gene TRBJ2-5; 7 bases map to TRBD1. The CDR3 has 14 residues. With 2 bases clipped from V and 6 bases from J, the junction kept 6 bases outside the gene matches. CDR1 MDHEN and CDR2 SYDVKM come from the germline V gene.

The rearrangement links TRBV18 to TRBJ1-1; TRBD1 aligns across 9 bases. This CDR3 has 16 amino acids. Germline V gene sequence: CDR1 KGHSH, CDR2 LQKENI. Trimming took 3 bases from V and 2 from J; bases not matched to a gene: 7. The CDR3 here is CASSPRQGEGNTEAFF. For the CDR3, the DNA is TGTGCCAGCTCACCCAGACAGGGGGAGGGAAACACTGAAGCTTTCTTT. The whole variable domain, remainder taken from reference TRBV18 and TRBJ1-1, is NAGVMQNPRHLVRRRGQEARLRCSPMKGHSHVYWYRQLPEEGLKFMVYLQKENIIDESGMPKERFSAEFPKEGPSILRIQQVVRGDSAAYFCASSPRQGEGNTEAFFGQGTRLTVV.

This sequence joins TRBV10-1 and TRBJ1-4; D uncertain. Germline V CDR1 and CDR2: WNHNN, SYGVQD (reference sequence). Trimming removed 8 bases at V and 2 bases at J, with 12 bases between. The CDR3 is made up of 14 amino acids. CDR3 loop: CASVEDLTNEKLFF. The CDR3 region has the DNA TGCGCCAGCGTGGAGGATTTGACTAATGAAAAACTGTTTTTT.

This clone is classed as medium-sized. The CDR3 DNA reads as TGTGCCAGCAGTTTCTTGCCCCAGGAGCAGTACTTC. This encodes CASSFLPQEQYF. V gene TRBV28 combines with J gene TRBJ2-7; no reliable D call. Germline V gives CDR1 MDHEN, CDR2 SYDVKM. Trimming removed 3 bases at V and 7 bases at J, with 10 bases between. The CDR3 consists of 12 residues.

CDR3 region: CASSLGQGANNEQFF. The CDR3 coding sequence is TGCGCCAGCAGCTTGGGACAGGGGGCCAACAATGAGCAGTTCTTC. V usage is TRBV5-1 and J usage is TRBJ2-1, with 10 bases fitting TRBD1. The CDR3 length is 15 residues. The germline CDR1 and CDR2 sequences are SGHRS and YFSETQ. The V segment lost 0 bases and the J segment 5 bases; nucleotides outside the gene matches: 2.

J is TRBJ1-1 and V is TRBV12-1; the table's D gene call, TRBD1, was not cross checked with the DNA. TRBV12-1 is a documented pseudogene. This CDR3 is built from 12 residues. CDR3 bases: TGTGCCAGCAGCTCGACAGACCCTGAAGCTTTCTTT. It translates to CASSSTDPEAFF.

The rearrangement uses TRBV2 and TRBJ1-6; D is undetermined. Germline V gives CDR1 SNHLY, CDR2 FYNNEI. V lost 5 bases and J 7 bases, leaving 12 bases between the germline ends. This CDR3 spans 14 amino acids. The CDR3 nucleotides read TGTGCCAGCAGTCCAACATCCTGGAATTCACCCCTCCACTTT. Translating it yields CASSPTSWNSPLHF. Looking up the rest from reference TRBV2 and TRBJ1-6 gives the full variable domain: EPEVTQTPSHQVTQMGQEVILRCVPISNHLYFYWYRQILGQKVEFLVSFYNNEISEKSEIFDDQFSVERPDGSNFTLKIRSTKLEDSAMYFCASSPTSWNSPLHFGNGTRLTVT.

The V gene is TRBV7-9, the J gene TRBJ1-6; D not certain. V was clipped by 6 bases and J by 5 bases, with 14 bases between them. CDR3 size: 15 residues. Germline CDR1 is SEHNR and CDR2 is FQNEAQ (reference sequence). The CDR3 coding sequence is TGTGCCAGCAGTTACGCCGGTCGGGATAATTCACCCCTCCACTTT. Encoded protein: CASSYAGRDNSPLHF.

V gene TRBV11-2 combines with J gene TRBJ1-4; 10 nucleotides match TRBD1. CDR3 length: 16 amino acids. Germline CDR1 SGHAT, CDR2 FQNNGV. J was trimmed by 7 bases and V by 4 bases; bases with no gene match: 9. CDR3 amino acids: CASSWRGQGVVEKLFF. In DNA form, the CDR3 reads TGTGCCAGCAGCTGGAGAGGACAGGGGGTGGTTGAAAAACTGTTTTTT.

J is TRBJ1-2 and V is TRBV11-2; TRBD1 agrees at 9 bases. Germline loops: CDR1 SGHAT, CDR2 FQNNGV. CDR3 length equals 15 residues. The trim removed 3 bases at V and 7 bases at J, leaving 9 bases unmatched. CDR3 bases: TGTGCCAGCAGCTTGGGCGGGGACAGGGTGTCTGGCTACACCTTC. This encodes CASSLGGDRVSGYTF.

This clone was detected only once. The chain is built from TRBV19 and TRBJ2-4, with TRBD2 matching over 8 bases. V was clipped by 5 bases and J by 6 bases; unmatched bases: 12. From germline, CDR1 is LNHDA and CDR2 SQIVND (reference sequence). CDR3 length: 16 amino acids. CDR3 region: CASSPGTRARRNIQYF. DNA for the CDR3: TGTGCCAGTAGTCCCGGGACTAGGGCGCGTAGAAACATTCAGTACTTC.

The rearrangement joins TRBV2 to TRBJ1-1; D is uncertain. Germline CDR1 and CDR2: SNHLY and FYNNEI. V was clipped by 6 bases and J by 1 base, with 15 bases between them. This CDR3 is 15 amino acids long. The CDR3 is CASRRNQAPNTEAFF. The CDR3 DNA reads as TGTGCCAGCAGGAGAAACCAGGCGCCGAACACTGAAGCTTTCTTT. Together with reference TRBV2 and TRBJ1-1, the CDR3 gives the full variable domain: EPEVTQTPSHQVTQMGQEVILRCVPISNHLYFYWYRQILGQKVEFLVSFYNNEISEKSEIFDDQFSVERPDGSNFTLKIRSTKLEDSAMYFCASRRNQAPNTEAFFGQGTRLTVV.

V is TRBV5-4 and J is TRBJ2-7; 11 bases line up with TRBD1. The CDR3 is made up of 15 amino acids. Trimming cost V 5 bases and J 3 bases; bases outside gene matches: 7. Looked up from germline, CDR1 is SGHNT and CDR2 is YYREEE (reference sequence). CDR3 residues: CASRRTGGIFYEQYF. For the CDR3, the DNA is TGTGCCAGCAGACGGACAGGGGGCATTTTCTACGAGCAGTACTTC.

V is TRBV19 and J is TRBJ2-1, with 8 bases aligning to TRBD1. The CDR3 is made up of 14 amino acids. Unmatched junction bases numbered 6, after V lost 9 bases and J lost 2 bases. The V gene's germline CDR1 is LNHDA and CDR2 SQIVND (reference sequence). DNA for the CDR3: TGTGCCAGCGCCGACAGGGGCACCTACAATGAGCAGTTCTTC. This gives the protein CASADRGTYNEQFF.

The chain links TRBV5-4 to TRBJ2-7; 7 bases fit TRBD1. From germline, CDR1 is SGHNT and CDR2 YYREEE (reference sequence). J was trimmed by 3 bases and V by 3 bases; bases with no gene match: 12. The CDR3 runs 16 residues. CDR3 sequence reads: CASSWARQGENYEQYF. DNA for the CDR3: TGTGCCAGCAGCTGGGCCCGACAGGGAGAGAACTACGAGCAGTACTTC. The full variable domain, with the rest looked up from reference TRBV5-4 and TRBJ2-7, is ETGVTQSPTHLIKTRGQQVTLRCSSQSGHNTVSWYQQALGQGPQFIFQYYREEENGRGNFPPRFSGLQFPNYSSELNVNALELDDSALYLCASSWARQGENYEQYFGPGTRLTVT.

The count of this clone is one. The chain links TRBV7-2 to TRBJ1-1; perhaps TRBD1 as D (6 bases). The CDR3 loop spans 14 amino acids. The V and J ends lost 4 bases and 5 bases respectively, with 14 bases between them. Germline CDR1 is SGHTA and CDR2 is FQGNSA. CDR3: CASSSRQGSTEAFF. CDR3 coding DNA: TGTGCCAGCAGCTCCCGGCAGGGGAGTACTGAAGCTTTCTTT. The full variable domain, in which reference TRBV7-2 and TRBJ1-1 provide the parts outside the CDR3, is GAGVSQSPSNKVTEKGKDVELRCDPISGHTALYWYRQSLGQGLEFLIYFQGNSAPDKSGLPSDRFSAERTGGSVSTLTIQRTQQEDSAVYLCASSSRQGSTEAFFGQGTRLTVV.

CDR3 residues: CASSLWGQGGVNYGYTF. As DNA, the CDR3 is TGTGCCAGCAGCTTGTGGGGACAGGGGGGAGTGAACTATGGCTACACCTTC. The chain links TRBV5-8 to TRBJ1-2, with TRBD1 identical over 11 bases. Germline V gene data show CDR1 as SGHTS and CDR2 as YDEGEE. J was trimmed by 2 bases and V by 1 base; bases with no gene match: 7. The CDR3 is 17 amino acids.

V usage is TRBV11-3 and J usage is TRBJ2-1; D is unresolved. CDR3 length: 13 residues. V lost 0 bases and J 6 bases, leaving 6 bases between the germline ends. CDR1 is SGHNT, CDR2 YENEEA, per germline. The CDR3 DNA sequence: TGTGCCAGCAGCTTAGATACCGGCAATGAGCAGTTCTTC. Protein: CASSLDTGNEQFF.

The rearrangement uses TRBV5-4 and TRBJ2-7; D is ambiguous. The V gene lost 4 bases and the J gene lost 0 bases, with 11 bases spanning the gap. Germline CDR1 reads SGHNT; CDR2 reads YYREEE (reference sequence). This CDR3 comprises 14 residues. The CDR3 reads CASSPRGSSYEQYF. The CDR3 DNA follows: TGTGCCAGCAGCCCTAGAGGCAGCTCCTACGAGCAGTACTTC.

CDR3 bases: TGTGCCAGCAGTGAGACGACTAGCGGGCTGACCCAGTACTTC. It specifies CASSETTSGLTQYF. The chain links TRBV2 to TRBJ2-5, with 10 bases that match TRBD2. Germline V gene lookup returns CDR1 SNHLY and CDR2 FYNNEI. This CDR3 contains 14 residues. Germline trimming cut 3 bases from V and 7 bases from J; bases unmatched to any gene: 5.

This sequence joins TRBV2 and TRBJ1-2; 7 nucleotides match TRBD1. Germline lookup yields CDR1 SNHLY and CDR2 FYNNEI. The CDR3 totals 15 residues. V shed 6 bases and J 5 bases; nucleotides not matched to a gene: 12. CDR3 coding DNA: TGTGCCAGCAGCGAGGAGGTGACAGGGCTATATGGCTACACCTTC. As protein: CASSEEVTGLYGYTF.